This TCR beta chain emerged from a study of neurological immune-mediated disorders (dated 2019 in TCRdb). Background on the whole study: Among the approximately 34 multiple sclerosis patients, approximately 30 had relapsing-remitting MS and 3 had secondary progressive MS. Using UMI-based sequencing, the study compared peripheral blood TCR-beta repertoires from patients with HTLV-I-associated myelopathy (HAM/TSP), patients with multiple sclerosis, and healthy controls. Longitudinal samples, technical triplicates and paired sorted CD4+ and CD8+ T-cell subsets, alongside PBMC samples, were included among the approximately 100 TCR-beta libraries. The cohort was made up of about 65 subjects, consisting of roughly 14 HAM/TSP patients, about 34 multiple sclerosis patients and 20 healthy controls.

Unsorted PBMC libraries were generated from 2 million PBMCs stored in RNAlater at -80 °C until RNA extraction. Multiple sclerosis patients were enrolled in a US clinical protocol under which disease progression was evaluated by magnetic resonance imaging. Peripheral blood was subjected to Ficoll-Hypaque density gradient centrifugation to isolate PBMCs, which were then cryopreserved in liquid nitrogen. Only a few counts were recorded for this clonotype. The target of this receptor is not known. The sample holds no much larger clone one base away, and base qualities are not on file. cDNA synthesis used template-switch 5'RACE with a primer carrying a 10-nucleotide random unique molecular identifier tagging each TCR transcript. Every sequencing run yielded over 170 million TCR-beta sequences covering 15-18 subjects. Total RNA was extracted with the RNeasy kit. TCR-beta VDJ regions were amplified with primers for the TCR constant region and the 5'RACE anchor, using the KAPA Real-time Library Amplification kit. Sample indexes and Illumina adaptors were added in a first PCR, after which library yield was increased in a second PCR. After Ampure bead purification, the roughly 650 bp TCR product was size-selected on a 2% E-gel SizeSelection system. Before pooling, libraries had their quality checked on a Bioanalyzer, their concentration measured with Qubit, and their quantity determined with the Kapa Library Quantification kit. Paired-end 2 x 150 bp sequencing of the libraries was performed on an Illumina HiSeq 2500. To increase sequence diversity, roughly 24-31% phiX was spiked into each library pool. In the authors' own workflow: Quality-filtered reads were processed with the UMI-based MiGEC pipeline, and over 75% of raw TCR sequences were removed by the MiGEC pipeline during error correction. VDJ genes were aligned to IMGT germline references, and clonotypes were defined by unique CDR3 amino acid sequence plus V-J genes. Clonal expansion, Shannon diversity and CDR3 relatedness were evaluated with VDJtools (CalcPairwiseDistances, ClusterSamples), while phylogenetic trees were built in CLCbio workbench. Expanded clones were defined as having at least 8 unique UMIs, based on coefficient-of-variation modelling across technical triplicates. The raw public data were reprocessed by TCRdb itself: fastp quality trimming at Q25, MiXCR clonotype calling, in-frame beta chains only. Under each unique CDR3 protein, matching rows form one entry showing the most common genes and DNA. These V and J calls derive from TCRdb rather than the authors' analysis. A total of tens of thousands of distinct CDR3 sequences appear in this sample, 4.5% of them only once. In total, the top ten clones hold approximately 5.7% of the sample.

Broad study findings and their caveats: No association of the MS cluster with clinical or MRI features was observed, and the need for larger cohorts was stated by the authors. Phylogenetic analysis grouped repertoires from 18 of 34 MS patients into a cluster of related CDR3 sequences, suggesting a possible repertoire-level signature. Expanded clones from different subjects shared no identical CDR3 amino acid sequences, which suggests that TCR-beta repertoires were private in all groups. TCR clonal expansion was highest in HAM/TSP patients and lowest in MS patients, with MS patients falling below even healthy controls.

The germline V gene gives CDR1 as SQVTM and CDR2 as ANQGSEA. Trimming takes 4 bases off V and 7 bases off J; junction bases not matched to a gene: 8. From its cysteine to its phenylalanine, the CDR3 spans 13 amino acids. Only the CDR3 part of the read is kept: 39 bases, read in frame from the first base. This chain is built from TRBV29-1 and TRBJ2-3; TRBD2 fits 7 bases in the junction. The TCR comes from a woman in her sixties or seventies with multiple sclerosis. The sample taken for sequencing was PBMCs. The nucleotides read TGCAGCGTTGGGACTAGAGGGTCGTATACGCAGTATTTT. It is translated as CSVGTRGSYTQYF.